Below are 13 T cell receptor beta chains sequenced from a single sample in a study of cytomegalovirus exposure and HLA in healthy donors. In the PCR, 60 Vbeta and 13 Jbeta primers were used. Produced via immunoSEQ multiplex PCR; TCRdb's table is partial and in-frame only. Here the sample spans 90,000 to 95,000 clones, around four fifths being singletons. The sequenced sample was PBMCs. These receptors came from a male donor in good health and CMV-seropositive.

The sample holds a few counts of this clone. V gene TRBV5-6 combines with J gene TRBJ1-4; 9 bases line up with TRBD1. V trimming: 3 bases; J trimming: 5 bases; junction bases outside the gene matches: 8. Per germline, CDR1 SGHDT and CDR2 YYEEEE. The CDR3 is 16 amino acids. CDR3 sequence reads: CASSYRTGVTNEKLFF. CDR3 nucleotide sequence: TGTGCCAGCAGCTACCGGACAGGGGTGACAAATGAAAAACTGTTTTTT.

V is TRBV11-2 and J is TRBJ2-7, with D maybe TRBD1 (6 bases). Per the germline V gene, CDR1 is SGHAT and CDR2 is FQNNGV. This CDR3 is 12 amino acids long. V was trimmed by 4 bases and J by 5 bases, leaving 9 bases between them. Written as DNA, the CDR3 is TGTGCCAGCAGCTCAAACAGGGACGAGCAGTACTTC. This gives the protein CASSSNRDEQYF.

This rearrangement joins TRBV2 to TRBJ1-5; the D gene is possibly TRBD1 (6 bases). From germline, CDR1 is SNHLY and CDR2 FYNNEI. The V and J ends lost 2 bases and 3 bases respectively, with 20 bases between them. The CDR3 is 18 residues long. CDR3 amino acids: CASSESRVTRQDNQPQHF. The CDR3 DNA sequence: TGTGCCAGCAGTGAATCCCGAGTCACCCGACAGGACAATCAGCCCCAGCATTTT.

The chain recombines TRBV6-4 with TRBJ1-5; possibly TRBD1 for D (5 bases). Germline-derived CDR1 and CDR2 are MRHNA and SNTAGT. The CDR3 length is 15 residues. V lost 3 bases, J lost 1 base, and 10 bases lay in between. CDR3 in DNA: TGTGCCAGCAGTGAATATTCAGGGAGCAATCAGCCCCAGCATTTT. It translates to CASSEYSGSNQPQHF.

The DNA for the CDR3 is TGTGCCAGCAGCTTCGCAACTAATGAAAAACTGTTTTTT. This sequence encodes CASSFATNEKLFF. The chain is built from TRBV7-2 and TRBJ1-4; D unclear. V lost 3 bases, J lost 0 bases, and 2 bases lay in between. CDR3 length: 13 amino acids. Germline CDR1 reads SGHTA; CDR2 reads FQGNSA.

The chain has TRBV7-9 and TRBJ1-4, with no clear D. Trimming stripped 0 bases from V and 1 base from J, with 6 bases between. The CDR3 sequence is 15 residues long. Per germline, CDR1 SEHNR and CDR2 FQNEAQ (reference sequence). The DNA for the CDR3 is TGTGCCAGCAGCTTAGCCGTTAAAACTAATGAAAAACTGTTTTTT. This encodes CASSLAVKTNEKLFF.

CDR3: CSVDKGGKETQYF. CDR3 in DNA: TGCAGCGTTGATAAGGGGGGGAAAGAGACCCAGTACTTC. The rearrangement links TRBV29-1 to TRBJ2-5, with D possibly being TRBD2 (7 bases). V gave up 3 bases and J gave up 3 bases, with 11 bases separating them. Germline values: CDR1 SQVTM, CDR2 ANQGSEA. CDR3 size: 13 residues.

The genes are TRBV5-4 and TRBJ1-1; D gene unclear. The germline V gene encodes CDR1 SGHNT and CDR2 YYREEE (reference sequence). The V end was cut by 2 bases, the J end by 6 bases, with 5 bases between. CDR3 length equals 11 residues. The CDR3 DNA reads as TGTGCCAGCAGCTTAAACTCTGAAGCTTTCTTT. Protein product: CASSLNSEAFF.

The chain uses TRBV5-5 and TRBJ1-2; the match to TRBD1 covers 7 bases. Germline assignment: CDR1 SGHKS and CDR2 YYEKEE (reference sequence). Losses at the gene ends were 1 base for V and 6 bases for J; bases not matched to a gene: 9. The CDR3 loop spans 15 amino acids. The CDR3 DNA sequence: TGTGCCAGCAGCTTGCTGAGACAGGGTGCCCATGGCTACACCTTC. Translating gives CASSLLRQGAHGYTF.

The chain is built from TRBV28 and TRBJ2-4; possible D gene TRBD1, 5 bases. Germline V gene lookup returns CDR1 MDHEN and CDR2 SYDVKM. This CDR3 is 11 amino acids long. Trimming stripped 9 bases from V and 7 bases from J, with 10 bases between. The CDR3 here is CASRAGNIQYF. For the CDR3, the DNA is TGTGCCAGTCGGGCAGGGAACATTCAGTACTTC.

V is TRBV6-5 and J is TRBJ2-3; 8 bases align to TRBD2. Germline-derived CDR1 and CDR2 are MNHEY and SVGAGI. V lost 10 bases and J lost 7; bases outside the gene matches: 10. This CDR3 region has 13 residues. Here the CDR3 reads CANRNGGAYTQYF. CDR3 coding DNA: TGTGCCAACCGAAACGGGGGGGCCTATACGCAGTATTTT.

This clone occurred once. The gene calls are TRBV7-9 and TRBJ2-7; TRBD2 aligns across 13 bases. The CDR3 has 16 residues. In germline, CDR1 is SEHNR, CDR2 FQNEAQ (reference sequence). Unmatched junction bases numbered 7, after V lost 3 bases and J lost 5 bases. CDR3 loop: CASSFLATSGGNEQYF. CDR3 coding DNA: TGTGCCAGCAGCTTCTTAGCGACTAGCGGGGGGAACGAGCAGTACTTC.

The chain links TRBV14 to TRBJ1-2; unclear D gene. V lost 0 bases to trimming and J lost 2 bases, with 7 bases between them. This CDR3 region has 14 residues. The germline V gene has CDR1 SGHDN and CDR2 FVKESK. The CDR3 sequence is CASSQDFPNYGYTF. The CDR3 region has the DNA TGTGCCAGCAGCCAAGATTTCCCAAACTATGGCTACACCTTC.